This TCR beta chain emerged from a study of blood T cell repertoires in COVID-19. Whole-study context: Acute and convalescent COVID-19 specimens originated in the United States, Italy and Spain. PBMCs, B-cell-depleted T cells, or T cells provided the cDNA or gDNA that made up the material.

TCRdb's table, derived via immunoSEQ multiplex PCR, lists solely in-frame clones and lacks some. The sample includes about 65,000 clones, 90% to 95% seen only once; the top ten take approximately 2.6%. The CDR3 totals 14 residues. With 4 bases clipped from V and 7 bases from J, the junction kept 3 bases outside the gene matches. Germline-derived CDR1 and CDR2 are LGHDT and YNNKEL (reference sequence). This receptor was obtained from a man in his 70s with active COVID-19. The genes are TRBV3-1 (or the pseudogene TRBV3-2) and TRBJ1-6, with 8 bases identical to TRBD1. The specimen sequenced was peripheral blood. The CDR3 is CASSRQGANSPLHF. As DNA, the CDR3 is TGTGCCAGCAGCCGCCAGGGGGCAAATTCACCCCTCCACTTT.